This T cell receptor (beta chain) emerged from a study of T cells after yellow fever vaccination. They built TCR cDNA with 5'RACE template switching, a step that put in a universal primer site and UMIs. From the 5' RACE reads, TCRdb called clonotypes with MiXCR, one entry per CDR3 protein. The sample lists roughly 520,000 distinct CDR3 sequences; about a fifth were seen once. V lost 7 bases to trimming and J lost 2 bases, with 14 bases between them. The CDR3 has 14 amino acids. Study-wide points: A weaker secondary response peaked on day 5, the primary on day 15.

Concerning this clonotype: Antigen unknown.

The specimen was PBMCs, collected around 3 weeks after the first yellow fever vaccination. The rearrangement joins TRBV23-1 to TRBJ1-1; possibly TRBD1 for D (5 bases). Being an ORF, TRBV23-1 has a function that is uncertain. The clonotype originates from a man younger than 35 who received the YFV17D yellow fever vaccine. The CDR3 sequence is CASTAQEINTEAFF. The CDR3 nucleotides are TGCGCCAGCACCGCACAGGAGATTAACACTGAAGCTTTCTTT.